One sample yielded the 27 T cell receptor beta chains listed below, sequenced in a study of T cell responses to AZD1222 COVID-19 vaccine. Assay used: immunoSEQ multiplex PCR; TCRdb lists only in-frame clones, some missing. The table records around 160,000 clones, under 95% of them present only once. Sequencing used peripheral blood, obtained 28 days after the second AZD1222 dose. These receptor sequences come from an adult who received the AZD1222 COVID-19 vaccine.

V and J are TRBV5-8 and TRBJ1-2; tentative D call: TRBD1 (5 bases). The germline V gene encodes CDR1 SGHTS and CDR2 YDEGEE. With 0 bases removed from V and 4 bases from J, the gap between germline ends came to 7 bases. The CDR3 runs to 13 residues. The CDR3 reads CASSLGGAYGYTF. Here the CDR3 DNA reads TGTGCCAGCAGCTTGGGAGGGGCCTATGGCTACACCTTC. The complete variable domain, with remaining parts taken from reference TRBV5-8 and TRBJ1-2, reads EAGVTQSPTHLIKTRGQQATLRCSPISGHTSVYWYQQALGLGLQFLLWYDEGEERNRGNFPPRFSGRQFPNYSSELNVNALELEDSALYLCASSLGGAYGYTFGSGTRLTVV.

The chain is built from TRBV9 and TRBJ2-3, with 7 bases fitting TRBD2. With V trimmed by 0 bases and J by 2 bases, 6 bases remained unmatched. Germline V gives CDR1 SGDLS, CDR2 YYNGEE. The CDR3 has 16 amino acids. CDR3 sequence (DNA): TGTGCCAGCAGCGTAGGGCGACTAGCTCCCACAGATACGCAGTATTTT. It yields the protein CASSVGRLAPTDTQYF. The full variable domain, in which reference TRBV9 and TRBJ2-3 provide the parts outside the CDR3, is DSGVTQTPKHLITATGQRVTLRCSPRSGDLSVYWYQQSLDQGLQFLIQYYNGEERAKGNILERFSAQQFPDLHSELNLSSLELGDSALYFCASSVGRLAPTDTQYFGPGTRLTVL.

This rearrangement joins TRBV6-5 to TRBJ1-6; D is possibly TRBD1 (6 bases). CDR1 MNHEY and CDR2 SVGAGI come from the germline V gene. There are 13 residues in the CDR3. The V end was cut by 9 bases, the J end by 4 bases, with 10 bases between. The CDR3, as DNA: TGTGCCAGTGGACAGTCTTATAATTCACCCCTCCACTTT. Its translation is CASGQSYNSPLHF.

The V and J genes are TRBV10-3 and TRBJ2-7, with a possible D match to TRBD1 (5 bases). Trimming removed 6 bases from V and 0 bases from J, with 15 bases in between. The CDR3 sequence is 15 residues long. Looked up from germline, CDR1 is ENHRY and CDR2 is SYGVKD. The CDR3 protein is CAISPSVGLSYEQYF. The CDR3 DNA reads TGTGCCATCAGCCCCTCCGTGGGGCTCTCCTACGAGCAGTACTTC.

V and J are TRBV27 and TRBJ1-4; possible D gene TRBD1, 6 bases. Per germline, CDR1 MNHEY and CDR2 SMNVEV (reference sequence). The CDR3 is 12 residues long. The V and J ends lost 11 bases and 4 bases respectively, with 11 bases between them. This CDR3 is CASGHLNEKLFF. CDR3 nucleotide sequence: TGTGCCTCGGGACACCTTAATGAAAAACTGTTTTTT.

This clone occurred a few times. The J gene is TRBJ1-1, the V gene TRBV7-9; the match to TRBD1 covers 7 bases. J lost 8 bases, V lost 5 bases, and 5 bases had no gene match. The CDR3 runs to 12 residues. Looked up from germline, CDR1 is SEHNR and CDR2 is FQNEAQ (reference sequence). The CDR3: CASSPLTGEAFF. The DNA for the CDR3 is TGTGCCAGCAGCCCACTGACAGGGGAAGCTTTCTTT.

This clone came up once. The chain has TRBV18 and TRBJ1-2; the match to TRBD1 covers 7 bases. The CDR3 extends over 20 amino acids. Germline values: CDR1 KGHSH, CDR2 LQKENI. V shed 3 bases, J shed 8 bases, and the junction held 27 bases outside the gene matches. The CDR3 DNA is TGTGCCAGCTCACCTACGAACATCCGGGACAGTAAACAGGGATTATACGGCTACACCTTC. Its translation: CASSPTNIRDSKQGLYGYTF.

This chain uses TRBV6-2 or TRBV6-3 with TRBJ2-2; TRBD2 matches at 16 bases. CDR1 is MNHEY, CDR2 SVGEGT, per germline. The CDR3 has 17 amino acids. Trimming removed 6 bases from V and 2 bases from J; junction bases left unmatched: 3. CDR3 DNA: TGTGCCAGCAGCGGGACTAGCGGGAGGGGAAACACCGGGGAGCTGTTTTTT. Protein sequence: CASSGTSGRGNTGELFF.

This chain connects TRBV7-2 to TRBJ1-6; possibly TRBD1 for D (6 bases). Germline loops: CDR1 SGHTA, CDR2 FQGNSA. V shed 5 bases and J shed 7 bases, with 15 bases lying between them. This CDR3 region has 15 residues. The CDR3 here is CASSADRNGNSPLHF. In DNA form, the CDR3 reads TGTGCCAGCAGCGCTGACAGGAACGGCAATTCACCCCTCCACTTT.

The chain employs TRBV6-6 and TRBJ1-1; D is unresolved. CDR1 and CDR2 from the germline V gene are MNHNY and SVGAGI (reference sequence). This CDR3 region has 12 residues. V was trimmed by 8 bases and J by 1 base, leaving 8 bases between them. The CDR3 DNA reads TGTGCCAGCTCTCAATCGAACACTGAAGCTTTCTTT. Translation gives CASSQSNTEAFF.

The rearrangement uses TRBV28 and TRBJ1-5, with D possibly matching TRBD1 (6 bases). V lost 4 bases to trimming and J lost 3 bases, with 13 bases between them. The germline CDR1 and CDR2 sequences are MDHEN and SYDVKM. The CDR3 spans 15 residues. The CDR3 spells CASSSLDRPNQPQHF. As DNA, the CDR3 is TGTGCCAGCAGTTCCCTTGACAGGCCCAATCAGCCCCAGCATTTT. Based on the CDR3 plus reference TRBV28 and TRBJ1-5, the full variable domain is DVKVTQSSRYLVKRTGEKVFLECVQDMDHENMFWYRQDPGLGLRLIYFSYDVKMKEKGDIPEGYSVSREKKERFSLILESASTNQTSMYLCASSSLDRPNQPQHFGDGTRLSIL.

CDR3 amino acids: CASSFGTENSPLHF. As DNA, the CDR3 is TGCGCCAGCAGCTTCGGGACAGAAAATTCACCCCTCCACTTT. The chain joins TRBV5-1 to TRBJ1-6, with 7 bases lining up with TRBD1. This CDR3 is built from 14 residues. Germline values: CDR1 SGHRS, CDR2 YFSETQ. V lost 2 bases, J lost 7 bases, and 3 bases stayed unmatched.

This clone was picked up one time. The chain has TRBV25-1 and TRBJ2-2; either TRBD1 or TRBD2 may fit D (5 bases each). V shed 4 bases and J shed 2 bases, with 20 bases lying between them. The germline CDR1 and CDR2 sequences are MGHDK and SYGVNS. The length of the CDR3 is 18 residues. CDR3 DNA sequence: TGTGCCAGCAGTGCTCCCCTCGGGACGCCCGGAAACACCGGGGAGCTGTTTTTT. The encoded protein is CASSAPLGTPGNTGELFF.

V is TRBV27 and J is TRBJ2-1; 13 nucleotides agree with TRBD2. This CDR3 has 18 residues. V gave up 4 bases and J gave up 3 bases; unmatched junction bases: 9. Germline V gives CDR1 MNHEY, CDR2 SMNVEV (reference sequence). The CDR3: CASSSLSGLAGNYNEQFF. As DNA, the CDR3 is TGTGCCAGCAGTTCCCTATCGGGACTAGCGGGGAACTACAATGAGCAGTTCTTC.

V is TRBV2 and J is TRBJ2-7; D not resolved. From germline, CDR1 is SNHLY and CDR2 FYNNEI. There are 12 residues in the CDR3. Deletions cut 4 bases from V and 3 bases from J, with 7 bases between. The CDR3 is CASSGRNYEQYF. The CDR3 DNA reads TGTGCCAGCAGTGGACGAAACTACGAGCAGTACTTC.

V is TRBV27 and J is TRBJ1-5; 7 nucleotides match TRBD1. The CDR3 is made up of 13 amino acids. The V gene's germline CDR1 is MNHEY and CDR2 SMNVEV (reference sequence). The V and J ends lost 3 bases and 7 bases, in that order; junction bases with no gene match: 3. In DNA form, the CDR3 reads TGTGCCAGCAGTTTCCAACAGGGGCAGCCCCAGCATTTT. Encoded protein: CASSFQQGQPQHF.

The chain links TRBV7-6 to TRBJ1-4, with a weak D call TRBD1 (6 bases). The CDR3 runs to 15 residues. The V end lost 1 base, the J end lost 5 bases, and 11 bases lay between the germline ends. The V gene's germline CDR1 is SGHVS and CDR2 FNYEAQ. The CDR3 is CASSLGTGYNEKLFF. DNA of the CDR3: TGTGCCAGCAGCTTAGGAACAGGGTACAATGAAAAACTGTTTTTT.

The chain recombines TRBV29-1 with TRBJ2-7; 7 bases line up with TRBD1. CDR3 size: 15 residues. V shed 5 bases and J 0 bases; nucleotides not matched to a gene: 10. The V gene's germline CDR1 is SQVTM and CDR2 ANQGSEA. CDR3 bases: TGCAGCGTTACTACTCGGGACAGCAGCTCCTACGAGCAGTACTTC. It is translated as CSVTTRDSSSYEQYF.

V and J are TRBV7-8 and TRBJ1-4; 8 bases map to TRBD1. Trimming removed 5 bases from V and 8 bases from J; junction bases left unmatched: 16. The germline V gene has CDR1 SGHVS and CDR2 FQNEAQ. This CDR3 is 17 amino acids long. CDR3 DNA: TGTGCCAGCAGCCCAGGACAGGGCCAATCGCGAGGGGAAAAACTGTTTTTT. It yields the protein CASSPGQGQSRGEKLFF.

This clone came up once. The rearrangement uses TRBV6-1 and TRBJ2-7; 13 bases are a match to TRBD2. The germline gives CDR1 MNHNS, CDR2 SASEGT. The CDR3 has 18 residues. The junction had 8 bases not matched to a gene; V was cut back by 0 bases and J by 3 bases. CDR3 loop: CASSEAGTSGIRGYEQYF. In DNA, the CDR3 is TGTGCCAGCAGTGAAGCGGGGACTAGCGGGATTAGGGGCTACGAGCAGTACTTC.

In DNA form, the CDR3 reads TGTGCCAGCAGTTACCACAATGAGCAGTTCTTC. Translation gives CASSYHNEQFF. The chain has TRBV6-2 or TRBV6-3 and TRBJ2-1; D is undetermined. V gave up 2 bases and J gave up 5 bases, with 1 base separating them. This CDR3 has 11 amino acids. Germline V lookup: CDR1 MNHEY, CDR2 SVGEGT.

This clone appeared a single time. The chain links TRBV18 to TRBJ1-4; D is undetermined. Germline lookup yields CDR1 KGHSH and CDR2 LQKENI. The CDR3 contains 12 residues. Between the trimmed V and J ends, which lost 3 bases and 7 bases, there was a span of 6 bases. The CDR3: CASSPQTEKLFF. In nucleotides, the CDR3 is TGTGCCAGCTCACCTCAGACTGAAAAACTGTTTTTT. The complete variable domain, with remaining parts taken from reference TRBV18 and TRBJ1-4, reads NAGVMQNPRHLVRRRGQEARLRCSPMKGHSHVYWYRQLPEEGLKFMVYLQKENIIDESGMPKERFSAEFPKEGPSILRIQQVVRGDSAAYFCASSPQTEKLFFGSGTQLSVL.

The chain uses TRBV9 and TRBJ2-7, with a weak D call TRBD2 (5 bases). Trimming removed 0 bases at V and 0 bases at J, with 16 bases between. The CDR3 is made up of 17 amino acids. Germline V CDR1 and CDR2: SGDLS, YYNGEE. CDR3 protein: CASSVASTGSTSYEQYF. In DNA, the CDR3 is TGTGCCAGCAGCGTAGCTTCAACGGGATCGACCTCCTACGAGCAGTACTTC.

The J gene is TRBJ2-7, the V gene TRBV7-9; D is uncertain. The CDR3 runs 12 residues. Per germline, CDR1 SEHNR and CDR2 FQNEAQ (reference sequence). V dropped 5 bases and J dropped 5 bases, with 10 bases sitting between them. CDR3 coding DNA: TGTGCCAGCAGCCTCCAGGAGCACGAGCAGTACTTC. Protein: CASSLQEHEQYF.

This chain joins TRBV5-1 and TRBJ2-7; the D gene is possibly TRBD2 (6 bases). Germline V gene sequence: CDR1 SGHRS, CDR2 YFSETQ. CDR3 length: 14 residues. Trimming took off 0 bases at V and 2 bases at J, with 9 bases between the two ends. CDR3 region: CASSLAAGTYEQYF. The DNA of the CDR3 is TGCGCCAGCAGCTTGGCGGCGGGAACCTACGAGCAGTACTTC. The full variable domain, in which reference TRBV5-1 and TRBJ2-7 provide the parts outside the CDR3, is KAGVTQTPRYLIKTRGQQVTLSCSPISGHRSVSWYQQTPGQGLQFLFEYFSETQRNKGNFPGRFSGRQFSNSRSEMNVSTLELGDSALYLCASSLAAGTYEQYFGPGTRLTVT.

CDR3 sequence reads: CASSLAQLAGPGVTDTQYF. The CDR3 DNA follows: TGTGCCAGCAGCTTGGCCCAGCTAGCGGGCCCTGGGGTTACAGATACGCAGTATTTT. This sequence joins TRBV5-8 and TRBJ2-3, with 8 bases fitting TRBD2. With V trimmed by 0 bases and J by 3 bases, 15 bases remained unmatched. CDR1 is SGHTS and CDR2 is YDEGEE in the germline V gene. This CDR3 region has 19 residues.

The chain joins TRBV7-3 to TRBJ2-3; D is undetermined. Trimming shortened V by 5 bases and J by 6 bases, and 15 bases separated the two germline ends. The germline V gene encodes CDR1 SGHTA and CDR2 FQGTGA. The CDR3 extends over 14 amino acids. Here the CDR3 reads CASSPESFTDTQYF. CDR3 sequence (DNA): TGTGCCAGCAGCCCCGAATCTTTTACGGATACGCAGTATTTT.